A single sample gave rise to the 4 T cell receptor beta chains below, sequenced in a study of patients and donors after allogeneic stem cell transplantation. TCRdb fed the RT-PCR reads into MiXCR, producing one record per CDR3 protein. This sample has about 150,000 distinct CDR3 sequences; about 36% occur once, and the top ten carry less than 60%. Sequencing was done on a sample of blood, either unsorted or a sorted T cell fraction (not recorded which). The receptors originated from a human donor who was either an allogeneic HSCT recipient or a stem cell or donor lymphocyte infusion donor (not recorded which). It is not recorded whose cells these are; they may come from a transplant donor.

The table lists this clonotype with a few counts. V and J are TRBV29-1 and TRBJ1-2; D is perhaps TRBD1 (6 bases). The ends were cut back, 7 bases at V and 8 bases at J, with 14 bases in the middle. Germline values: CDR1 SQVTM, CDR2 ANQGSEA. The CDR3 loop spans 11 amino acids. The CDR3 DNA reads TGCAGCGGTTACAGGGTAGGGGGCTACACCTTC. Its translation is CSGYRVGGYTF.

The J gene is TRBJ1-2, the V gene TRBV7-9; a weak D match, TRBD1 (5 bases). CDR1 and CDR2 from the germline V gene are SEHNR and FQNEAQ (reference sequence). V dropped 7 bases and J dropped 3 bases, with 12 bases sitting between them. The CDR3 loop spans 13 amino acids. CDR3 DNA sequence: TGTGCCAGCACAGATAGGGGTTACTATGGCTACACCTTC. Protein sequence: CASTDRGYYGYTF.

This rearrangement joins TRBV24-1 to TRBJ1-1; D gene unclear. The length of the CDR3 is 13 residues. CDR1 and CDR2 from the germline V gene are KGHDR and SFDVKD. The ends were cut back, 4 bases at V and 2 bases at J, with 7 bases in the middle. The CDR3 nucleotides read TGTGCCACCAGTGACGCTAGTAACACTGAAGCTTTCTTT. Protein product: CATSDASNTEAFF.

Comment on this clonotype: A much bigger clone sits one base away, suggesting this may be a read error. The V and J genes are TRBV7-9 and TRBJ1-6; D not certain. CDR1 is SEHNR and CDR2 is FQNEAQ in the germline V gene (reference sequence). The CDR3 contains 12 residues. The CDR3 reads CASSAGNSSLHF. CDR3 DNA sequence: TGTGCCAGCAGCGCGGGTAATTCATCCCTCCACTTT.